Listed below are T cell receptor beta chains from one sample, sequenced in a study of radiation and T cells in renal cell carcinoma. TCRdb keeps only in-frame clones here, not all; method: immunoSEQ multiplex PCR. The sample carries 97,000 or so clones, 75% to 85% recorded once. The specimen was blood, collected from a patient whose treatment included radiotherapy and nephrectomy. Receptor source: a man aged 60-69 years with renal cell carcinoma. The CDR3 runs from the conserved cysteine through the conserved F or W. Fields, in order: V gene, clone size, D gene, J gene, CDR3 protein, CDR3 DNA. The D gene is left open where the match is weak. The size field is filled for only some rows; it gives once, few, many or a size class.

>TRBV15|.|TRBD2|TRBJ2-3
CATSRRGTTRTDTQYF
TGTGCCACCAGCAGGCGGGGGACTACACGCACAGATACGCAGTATTTT
>TRBV5-3|few|TRBD2|TRBJ2-4
CARSLMPRTSGRELAKNIQYF
TGTGCCAGAAGCTTGATGCCGCGGACTAGCGGGAGGGAACTAGCCAAAAACATTCAGTACTTC
>TRBV25-1|.|TRBD1|TRBJ2-7
CASSRQGYEQYF
TGTGCCAGCAGTCGACAGGGGTACGAGCAGTACTTC
>TRBV18|.|TRBD1|TRBJ1-5
CASSPPGQGRYSNQPQHF
TGTGCCAGCTCACCACCGGGACAGGGGCGTTATAGCAATCAGCCCCAGCATTTT
>TRBV6-5|.|.|TRBJ1-4
CASSYSRFNEKLFF
TGTGCCAGCAGTTACTCGAGATTTAATGAAAAACTGTTTTTT
>TRBV5-1|.|TRBD1|TRBJ1-2
CASSLGQGAYGYTF
TGCGCCAGCAGCTTGGGGCAGGGGGCTTATGGCTACACCTTC
>TRBV28|.|.|TRBJ1-1
CASSPPLTGIGAFF
TGTGCCAGCAGCCCCCCCCTTACGGGAATTGGAGCTTTCTTT
>TRBV5-4|.|.|TRBJ2-1
CASSLTGEYNEQFF
TGTGCCAGCAGCTTGACGGGTGAATACAATGAGCAGTTCTTC
>TRBV11-3|.|TRBD2|TRBJ2-1
CASSEGTSGSDPYNEQFF
TGTGCCAGCAGCGAAGGGACTAGCGGGAGCGATCCCTACAATGAGCAGTTCTTC
>TRBV4-3|.|.|TRBJ1-2
CASSQESPGTSPVNYGYTF
TGCGCCAGCAGCCAAGAAAGCCCCGGGACATCTCCCGTCAACTATGGCTACACCTTC
>TRBV5-1|.|TRBD2|TRBJ2-2
CASSLSLAGITGELFF
TGCGCCAGCAGCTTGAGTCTAGCGGGGATCACCGGGGAGCTGTTTTTT
>TRBV25-1|few|TRBD1|TRBJ1-5
CASSGQFNQPQHF
TGTGCCAGTTCGGGACAGTTTAATCAGCCCCAGCATTTT
>TRBV11-2|.|.|TRBJ1-2
CASSGGLTGSSNYGYTF
TGTGCCAGCAGCGGAGGGTTGACGGGATCGTCCAACTATGGCTACACCTTC
>TRBV2|.|TRBD2|TRBJ2-2
CATTSFKNTGELFF
TGTGCCACGACTAGCTTCAAAAACACCGGGGAGCTGTTTTTT
>TRBV7-3|.|TRBD1|TRBJ2-1
CASSLSDRVGNEQFF
TGTGCCAGCAGCTTAAGTGACAGGGTAGGCAATGAGCAGTTCTTC
>TRBV19|.|.|TRBJ1-1
CASSIGKRTEAFF
TGTGCCAGTAGTATAGGCAAAAGAACTGAAGCTTTCTTT
>TRBV19|.|.|TRBJ2-2
CASRSGHSNKYGELFF
TGTGCCAGTAGGTCGGGACACAGCAATAAATACGGGGAGCTGTTTTTT
>TRBV1|.|.|TRBJ2-2
CTSSQLQPGLGFTGELFF
TGCACCAGCAGCCAACTCCAACCGGGACTAGGGTTCACCGGGGAGCTGTTTTTT
>TRBV7-2|few|.|TRBJ2-5
CASSWAIGTQYF
TGTGCCAGCAGCTGGGCAATTGGGACCCAGTACTTC
>TRBV29-1|few|.|TRBJ2-3
CSVRLSGTDTQYF
TGCAGCGTTCGTCTTAGCGGCACAGATACGCAGTATTTT
>TRBV7-9|.|.|TRBJ2-7
CASSLGALSRSYEQYF
TGTGCCAGCAGCTTAGGAGCGTTGAGCAGGTCCTACGAGCAGTACTTC
>TRBV7-2|few|.|TRBJ1-1
CASSFEGANTEAFF
TGTGCCAGCAGCTTTGAAGGGGCGAACACTGAAGCTTTCTTT
>TRBV19|.|.|TRBJ2-1
CATGTYNEQFF
TGTGCCACCGGGACTTACAATGAGCAGTTCTTC